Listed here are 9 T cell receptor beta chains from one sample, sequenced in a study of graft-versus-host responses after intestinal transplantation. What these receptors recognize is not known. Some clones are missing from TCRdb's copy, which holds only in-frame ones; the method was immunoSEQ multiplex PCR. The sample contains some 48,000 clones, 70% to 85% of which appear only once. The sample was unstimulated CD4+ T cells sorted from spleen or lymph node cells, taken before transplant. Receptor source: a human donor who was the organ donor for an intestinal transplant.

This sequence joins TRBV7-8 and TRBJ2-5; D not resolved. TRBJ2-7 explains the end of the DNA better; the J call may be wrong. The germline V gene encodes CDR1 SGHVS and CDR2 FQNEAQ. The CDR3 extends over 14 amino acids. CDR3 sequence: CASSLNNQFYEQYF. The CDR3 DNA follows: TGTGCCAGCAGCTTAAACAATCAATTCTACGAGCAGTACTTC.

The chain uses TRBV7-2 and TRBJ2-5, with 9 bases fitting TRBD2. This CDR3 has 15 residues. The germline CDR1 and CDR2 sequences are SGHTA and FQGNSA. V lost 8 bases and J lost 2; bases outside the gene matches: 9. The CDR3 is CASGIAGVPQETQYF. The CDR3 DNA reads TGTGCCAGCGGGATAGCGGGGGTCCCACAAGAGACCCAGTACTTC.

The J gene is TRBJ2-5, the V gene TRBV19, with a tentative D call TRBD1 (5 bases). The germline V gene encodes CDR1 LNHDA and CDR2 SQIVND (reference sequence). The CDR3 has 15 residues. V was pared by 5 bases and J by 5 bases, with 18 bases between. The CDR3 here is CASSRAAQGWETQYF. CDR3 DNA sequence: TGTGCCAGTAGTCGAGCAGCGCAGGGTTGGGAGACCCAGTACTTC.

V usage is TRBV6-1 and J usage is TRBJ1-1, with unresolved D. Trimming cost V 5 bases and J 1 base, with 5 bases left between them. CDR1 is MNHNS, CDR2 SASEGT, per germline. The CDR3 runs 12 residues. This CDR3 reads CASSRGNTEAFF. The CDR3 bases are TGTGCCAGCAGTAGAGGGAACACTGAAGCTTTCTTT.

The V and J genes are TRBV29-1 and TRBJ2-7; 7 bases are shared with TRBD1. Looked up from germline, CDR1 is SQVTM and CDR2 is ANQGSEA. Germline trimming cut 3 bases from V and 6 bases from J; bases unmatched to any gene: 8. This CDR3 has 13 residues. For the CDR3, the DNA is TGCAGCGTTGATTTTTTGGGACAGCGCGAGCAGTACTTC. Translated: CSVDFLGQREQYF.

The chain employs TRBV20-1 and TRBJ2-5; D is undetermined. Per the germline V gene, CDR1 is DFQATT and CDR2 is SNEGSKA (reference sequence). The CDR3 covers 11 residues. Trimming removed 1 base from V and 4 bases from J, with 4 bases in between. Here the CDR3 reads CSARVIETQYF. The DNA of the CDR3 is TGCAGTGCTAGAGTAATAGAGACCCAGTACTTC.

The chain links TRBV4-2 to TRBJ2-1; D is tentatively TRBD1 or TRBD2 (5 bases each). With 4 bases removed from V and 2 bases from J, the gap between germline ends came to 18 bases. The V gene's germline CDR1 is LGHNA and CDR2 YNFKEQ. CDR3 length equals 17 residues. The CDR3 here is CASSRSPGPRTYNEQFF. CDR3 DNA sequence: TGTGCCAGCAGCCGCTCACCGGGACCCAGAACCTACAATGAGCAGTTCTTC.

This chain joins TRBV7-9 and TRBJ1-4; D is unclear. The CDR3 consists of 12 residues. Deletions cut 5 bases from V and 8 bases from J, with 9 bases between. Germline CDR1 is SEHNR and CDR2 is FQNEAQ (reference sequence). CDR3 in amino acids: CASSPRMEKLFF. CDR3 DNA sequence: TGTGCCAGCAGCCCCAGGATGGAAAAACTGTTTTTT.

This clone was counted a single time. CDR3 nucleotides: TGTGCCAGCAGCCCAGGACAGATCCATCGGAATGAGCAGTTCTTC. As protein: CASSPGQIHRNEQFF. The chain combines TRBV11-3 with TRBJ2-1, with D possibly being TRBD1 (6 bases). V lost 5 bases to trimming and J lost 7 bases, with 18 bases between them. The CDR3 consists of 15 residues. Germline CDR1 and CDR2: SGHNT and YENEEA.